A single sample gave rise to the 14 T cell receptor beta chains below, sequenced in a study of post-analysis software for immune sequencing data. Points from the study as a whole: There were a few TRBV segments more frequent in patients than controls, and TRBV5-6, TRBV5-1 and TRBV20-1 were among them.

These receptors' antigens are unknown. Included in the TCR beta cDNA libraries were unique molecular identifiers. In TCRdb, the PCR reads were re-called with MiXCR into one record per CDR3 protein. Found here are some 800,000 distinct CDR3 sequences, around 46% of them singletons; the top ten hold roughly 4.5%. Sequencing input: blood. The receptors derive from a girl between 5 and 17 years old with multiple sclerosis.

V usage is TRBV12-3 or TRBV12-4 and J usage is TRBJ2-7, with 8 bases that match TRBD2. There are 14 residues in the CDR3. The V and J ends lost 4 bases and 0 bases, in that order; junction bases with no gene match: 2. CDR3 protein: CASSWGTSSYEQYF. The CDR3 region has the DNA TGTGCCAGCAGTTGGGGGACTAGCTCCTACGAGCAGTACTTC.

Notes on this clonotype: Sequence at one end of the junction differs from germline and may be a read error. The genes are TRBV7-9 and TRBJ1-2; D may be TRBD1 (6 bases). The germline CDR1 and CDR2 sequences are SEHNR and FQNEAQ (reference sequence). This CDR3 region has 14 residues. CDR3 sequence: CASSLALGASGCTF. CDR3 bases: TGTGCCAGCAGCTTAGCGTTGGGGGCCAGTGGCTGCACCTTC. The full variable domain, completed using reference TRBV7-9 and TRBJ1-2, is DTGVSQNPRHKITKRGQNVTFRCDPISEHNRLYWYRQTLGQGPEFLTYFQNEAQLEKSRLLSDRFSAERPKGSFSTLEIQRTEQGDSAMYLCASSLALGASGCTFGSGTRLTVV.

This clonotype was found once. The chain joins TRBV2 to TRBJ1-1, with no clear D. Germline-derived CDR1 and CDR2 are SNHLY and FYNNEI. The CDR3 spans 11 residues. V gave up 7 bases and J gave up 10 bases, with 13 bases separating them. CDR3 coding DNA: TGTGCCAGCACACCGGGTCTAGGAGCTTTCTTT. Amino acids: CASTPGLGAFF.

J is TRBJ2-1 and V is TRBV9; 11 nucleotides agree with TRBD2. V shed 3 bases, J shed 8 bases, and the junction held 7 bases outside the gene matches. Germline V gene sequence: CDR1 SGDLS, CDR2 YYNGEE. The CDR3 has 15 residues. Written as DNA, the CDR3 is TGTGCCAGCAGCGATAGCGGGAGGGGGGAGGATGAGCAGTTCTTC. This encodes CASSDSGRGEDEQFF.

The chain links TRBV6-5 to TRBJ2-1; 10 bases are a match to TRBD2. Germline trimming cut 4 bases from V and 10 bases from J; bases unmatched to any gene: 13. The germline V gene has CDR1 MNHEY and CDR2 SVGAGI. CDR3 length: 16 amino acids. The CDR3 loop reads CASSSSRLAGVEEQFF. The CDR3 region has the DNA TGTGCCAGCAGTTCCTCAAGACTAGCGGGTGTGGAAGAGCAGTTCTTC.

The V gene is TRBV20-1, the J gene TRBJ2-5; D is undetermined. The J call is in doubt because the DNA end fits TRBJ2-7 better. CDR1 is DFQATT and CDR2 is SNEGSKA in the germline V gene (reference sequence). The CDR3 runs to 13 residues. CDR3 sequence (DNA): TGCAGTGCTAGAGATCGCCACTCCTACGAGCAGTACTTC. As protein: CSARDRHSYEQYF.

The genes are TRBV11-1 and TRBJ2-5; D uncertain. Germline CDR1 and CDR2: SGHAT and FQDESV (reference sequence). There are 14 residues in the CDR3. The ends were cut back, 5 bases at V and 4 bases at J, with 14 bases in the middle. This chain's CDR3 is CASSPVGCGETQYF. CDR3 bases: TGTGCCAGCAGCCCCGTGGGTTGTGGAGAGACCCAGTACTTC.

A few counts support this clonotype. The CDR3 nucleotides read TGCGCCAGCAGCTTGTCGTGGGAGGGCCCCTACGAGCAGTACTTC. This sequence encodes CASSLSWEGPYEQYF. The chain is built from TRBV5-1 and TRBJ2-7; 7 nucleotides agree with TRBD2. Germline CDR1 SGHRS, CDR2 YFSETQ. With 1 base clipped from V and 2 bases from J, the junction kept 6 bases outside the gene matches. This CDR3 contains 15 residues.

The chain uses TRBV20-1 and TRBJ1-5; no definite D call. Deletions cut 6 bases from V and 6 bases from J, with 12 bases between. This CDR3 region has 12 residues. Germline assignment: CDR1 DFQATT and CDR2 SNEGSKA (reference sequence). CDR3 loop: CSAKTGSQPQHF. The CDR3 DNA is TGCAGTGCCAAGACGGGAAGTCAGCCCCAGCATTTT.

This clonotype was detected a few times. V and J are TRBV30 and TRBJ2-4, with 12 positions matching TRBD2. Germline V gene data show CDR1 as GTSNPN and CDR2 as SVGIG (reference sequence). The CDR3 sequence is 14 residues long. Trimming cost V 3 bases and J 7 bases; bases outside gene matches: 4. Written as DNA, the CDR3 is TGTGCCTGGAGCCTAGCGGGGGGGCACAACATTCAGTACTTC. It codes for CAWSLAGGHNIQYF.

Note on this clonotype: This may be a read error, as it is one base from a much larger clone. The genes are TRBV9 and TRBJ1-2; no clear D gene. The length of the CDR3 is 12 residues. Per the germline V gene, CDR1 is SGDLS and CDR2 is YYNGEE. The CDR3: CTSTRNNYGYTF. The CDR3 DNA sequence: TGTACCAGCACCCGGAATAACTATGGCTACACCTTC.

This clonotype was seen a few times. This sequence joins TRBV7-9 and TRBJ2-1; 14 bases match TRBD2. This CDR3 is 17 amino acids long. Trimming cost V 4 bases and J 9 bases; bases outside gene matches: 11. Germline assignment: CDR1 SEHNR and CDR2 FQNEAQ (reference sequence). CDR3 in DNA: TGTGCCAGCAGCTCCCCCCGCGGGACTAGCGGGAGTAGTGAGCAGTTCTTC. Encoded protein: CASSSPRGTSGSSEQFF.

The chain couples TRBV20-1 to TRBJ2-7; TRBD2 aligns across 7 bases. The V segment lost 2 bases and the J segment 0 bases; nucleotides outside the gene matches: 1. CDR3 length: 13 amino acids. Germline values: CDR1 DFQATT, CDR2 SNEGSKA (reference sequence). In DNA form, the CDR3 reads TGCAGTGCTAGACCTAGCGGCTCCTACGAGCAGTACTTC. Amino acids: CSARPSGSYEQYF.

This clonotype was detected a few times. The chain carries TRBV7-2 and TRBJ2-1; tentatively, D is TRBD2 (5 bases). There are 17 residues in the CDR3. The V and J ends lost 0 bases and 0 bases respectively, with 12 bases between them. CDR1 SGHTA and CDR2 FQGNSA come from the germline V gene. CDR3 loop: CASSLAGSGSSYNEQFF. Written as DNA, the CDR3 is TGTGCCAGCAGCTTAGCGGGAAGTGGGAGCTCCTACAATGAGCAGTTCTTC. The full variable domain, rest sourced from reference TRBV7-2 and TRBJ2-1, is GAGVSQSPSNKVTEKGKDVELRCDPISGHTALYWYRQSLGQGLEFLIYFQGNSAPDKSGLPSDRFSAERTGGSVSTLTIQRTQQEDSAVYLCASSLAGSGSSYNEQFFGPGTRLTVL.